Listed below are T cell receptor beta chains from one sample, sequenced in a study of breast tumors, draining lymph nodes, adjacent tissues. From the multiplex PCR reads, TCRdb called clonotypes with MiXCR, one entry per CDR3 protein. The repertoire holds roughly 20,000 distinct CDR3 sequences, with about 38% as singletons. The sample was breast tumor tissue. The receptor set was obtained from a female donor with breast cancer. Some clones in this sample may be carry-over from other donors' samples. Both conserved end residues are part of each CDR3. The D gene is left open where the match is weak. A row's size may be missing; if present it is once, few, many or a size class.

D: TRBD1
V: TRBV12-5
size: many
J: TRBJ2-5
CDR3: CASGPDRGETQYF
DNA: TGTGCTAGTGGACCCGACAGGGGAGAGACCCAGTACTTC

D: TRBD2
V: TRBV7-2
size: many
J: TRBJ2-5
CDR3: CASSLSMGLAGQETQYF
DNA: TGTGCCAGCAGCTTAAGTATGGGACTAGCGGGACAAGAGACCCAGTACTTC

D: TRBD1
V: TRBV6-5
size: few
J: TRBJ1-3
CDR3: CASSPTGTRNTIYF
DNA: TGTGCCAGCAGCCCGACAGGGACGAGGAACACCATATATTTT

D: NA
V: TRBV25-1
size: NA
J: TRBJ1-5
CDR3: CASSAGNQPQHF
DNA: TGTGCCAGCAGTGCCGGCAATCAGCCCCAGCATTTT

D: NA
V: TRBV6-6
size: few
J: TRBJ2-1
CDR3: CASSSSRANYNEQFF
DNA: TGTGCCAGCAGTTCAAGTAGGGCAAACTACAATGAGCAGTTCTTC

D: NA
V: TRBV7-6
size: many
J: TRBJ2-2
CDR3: CASSYRESAYGELFF
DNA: TGTGCCAGCAGCTACCGGGAGTCCGCTTACGGGGAGCTGTTTTTT

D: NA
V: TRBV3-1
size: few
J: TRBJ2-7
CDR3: CASSQVTAYEQYF
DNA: TGTGCCAGCAGCCAAGTCACCGCCTACGAGCAGTACTTC

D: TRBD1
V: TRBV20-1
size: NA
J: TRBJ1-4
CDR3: CSARDPDRGLEKLFF
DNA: TGCAGTGCTAGAGATCCGGACAGGGGGCTTGAAAAACTGTTTTTT

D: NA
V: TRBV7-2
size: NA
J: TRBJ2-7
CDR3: CASSFRSNEQYF
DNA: TGTGCCAGCAGCTTCCGAAGCAACGAGCAGTACTTC

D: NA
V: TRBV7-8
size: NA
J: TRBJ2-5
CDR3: CASSSAREYEESQYF
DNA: TGTGCCAGCAGCTCAGCCAGGGAGTACGAAGAGTCCCAGTACTTC

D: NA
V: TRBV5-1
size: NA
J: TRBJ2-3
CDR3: CASSLRGPGEGLAADTQYF
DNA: TGCGCCAGCAGCTTGCGGGGGCCAGGGGAAGGGTTAGCGGCAGATACGCAGTATTTT

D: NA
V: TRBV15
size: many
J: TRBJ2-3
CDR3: CATSREGWEAQYF
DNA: TGTGCCACCAGCAGAGAAGGGTGGGAGGCGCAGTATTTT

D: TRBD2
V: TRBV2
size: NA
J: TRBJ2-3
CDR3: CARRGGLAGRASTDTQYF
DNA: TGTGCCAGGCGGGGGGGACTAGCGGGGCGGGCCAGCACAGATACGCAGTATTTT

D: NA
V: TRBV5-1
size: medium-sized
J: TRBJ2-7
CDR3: CASRAGIHLPYEQYF
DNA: TGCGCCAGCAGGGCAGGGATCCACTTACCCTACGAGCAGTACTTC

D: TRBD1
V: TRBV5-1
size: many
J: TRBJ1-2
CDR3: CASSPGTGYGYTF
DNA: TGCGCCAGCAGCCCTGGGACAGGTTATGGCTACACCTTC

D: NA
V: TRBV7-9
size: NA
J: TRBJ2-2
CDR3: CASSLKNSGELFF
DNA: TGCGCCAGCAGCTTAAAAAACAGCGGGGAGCTGTTTTTT

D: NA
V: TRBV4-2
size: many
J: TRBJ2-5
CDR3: CASSQDSSGFVETQYF
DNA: TGTGCCAGCAGCCAAGATAGTTCGGGGTTTGTTGAGACCCAGTACTTC

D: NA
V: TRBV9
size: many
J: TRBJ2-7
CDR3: CASSVGPGPSYEQYF
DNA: TGTGCCAGCAGCGTAGGCCCGGGACCCTCCTACGAGCAGTACTTC

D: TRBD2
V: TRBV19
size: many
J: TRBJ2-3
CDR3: CASSIAGTSGSVTQYF
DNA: TGTGCCAGTAGTATAGCTGGGACTAGCGGGAGTGTTACGCAGTATTTT

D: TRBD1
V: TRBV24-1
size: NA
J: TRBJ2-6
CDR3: CATSETGGPGANVLTF
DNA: TGTGCCACCAGCGAGACAGGGGGCCCTGGGGCCAACGTCCTGACTTTC

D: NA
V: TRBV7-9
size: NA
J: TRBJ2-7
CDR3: CASTIGGEVYEKYF
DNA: TGTGCCAGCACCATAGGCGGAGAGGTATACGAGAAGTACTTC

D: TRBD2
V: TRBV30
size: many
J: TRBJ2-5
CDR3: CAWSVWLAGETQYF
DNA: TGTGCCTGGAGTGTATGGCTAGCGGGGGAGACCCAGTACTTC

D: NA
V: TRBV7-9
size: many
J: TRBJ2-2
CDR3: CASSLEGWIGELFF
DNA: TGTGCCAGCAGCTTAGAAGGGTGGATCGGGGAGCTGTTTTTT

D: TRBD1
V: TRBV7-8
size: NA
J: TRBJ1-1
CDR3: CASSLGGTGEAFF
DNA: TGTGCCAGCAGCTTAGGCGGGACAGGGGAAGCTTTCTTT

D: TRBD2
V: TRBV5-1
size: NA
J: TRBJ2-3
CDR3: CASSRASGPGTQYF
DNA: TGCGCCAGCAGCCGGGCTAGCGGCCCGGGTACGCAGTATTTT

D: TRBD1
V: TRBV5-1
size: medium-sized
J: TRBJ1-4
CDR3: CARIPPGTANEKLFF
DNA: TGCGCCAGGATACCACCCGGGACAGCCAATGAAAAACTGTTTTTT

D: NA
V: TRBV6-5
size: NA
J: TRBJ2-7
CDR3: CASKLSLQSSYEQYF
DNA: TGTGCCAGCAAACTGAGCCTACAGAGCTCCTACGAGCAGTACTTC

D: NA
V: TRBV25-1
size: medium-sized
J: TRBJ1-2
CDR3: CASSDRGTYYGYTF
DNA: TGTGCCAGCAGTGACCGGGGAACCTACTATGGCTACACCTTC

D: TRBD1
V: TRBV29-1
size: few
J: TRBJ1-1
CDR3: CSGTGTAYEAFF
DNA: TGCAGCGGGACAGGGACAGCCTATGAAGCTTTCTTT

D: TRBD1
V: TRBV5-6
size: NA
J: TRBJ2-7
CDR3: CASSPGQHLYEQYF
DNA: TGTGCCAGCAGTCCGGGACAGCATTTATACGAGCAGTACTTC

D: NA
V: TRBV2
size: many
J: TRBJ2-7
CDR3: CAGRLLYEQYF
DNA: TGTGCGGGCAGGCTTCTGTACGAGCAGTACTTC

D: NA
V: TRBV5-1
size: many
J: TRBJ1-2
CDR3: CASSLGRGGYGYTF
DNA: TGCGCCAGCAGCTTGGGCCGGGGCGGCTATGGCTACACCTTC

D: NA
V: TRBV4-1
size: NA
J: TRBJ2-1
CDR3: CASSPFGGLVHEQFF
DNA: TGCGCCAGCAGCCCCTTTGGGGGATTGGTACATGAGCAGTTCTTC

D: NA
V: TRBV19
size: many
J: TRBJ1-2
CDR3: CASKGQGRNYGYTF
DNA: TGTGCCTCGAAGGGCCAGGGAAGGAACTATGGCTACACCTTC

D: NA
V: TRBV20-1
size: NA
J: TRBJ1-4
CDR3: CLAGKEKLFF
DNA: TGTCTGGCAGGCAAGGAAAAGCTGTTTTTT

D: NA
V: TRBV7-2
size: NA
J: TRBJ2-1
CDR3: CASSSALGIEQFF
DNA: TGTGCCAGCAGCTCAGCTCTAGGGATTGAGCAGTTCTTC

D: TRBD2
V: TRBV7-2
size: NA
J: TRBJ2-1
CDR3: CASSLGTSARRLGNEQFF
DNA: TGTGCCAGCAGCCTAGGGACTAGCGCTAGGAGGCTGGGCAATGAGCAGTTCTTC

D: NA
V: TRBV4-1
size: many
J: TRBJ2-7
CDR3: CASSQDGLLAPNEQYF
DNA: TGCGCCAGCAGCCAAGATGGCCTTCTGGCTCCAAACGAGCAGTACTTC

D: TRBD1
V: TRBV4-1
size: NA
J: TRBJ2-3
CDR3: CASSQRKGGMADTQYF
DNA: TGCGCCAGCAGCCAACGAAAAGGGGGCATGGCAGATACGCAGTATTTT

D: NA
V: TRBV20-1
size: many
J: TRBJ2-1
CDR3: CSASKIKYGEQFF
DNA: TGCAGTGCTAGTAAGATCAAGTACGGTGAGCAGTTCTTC